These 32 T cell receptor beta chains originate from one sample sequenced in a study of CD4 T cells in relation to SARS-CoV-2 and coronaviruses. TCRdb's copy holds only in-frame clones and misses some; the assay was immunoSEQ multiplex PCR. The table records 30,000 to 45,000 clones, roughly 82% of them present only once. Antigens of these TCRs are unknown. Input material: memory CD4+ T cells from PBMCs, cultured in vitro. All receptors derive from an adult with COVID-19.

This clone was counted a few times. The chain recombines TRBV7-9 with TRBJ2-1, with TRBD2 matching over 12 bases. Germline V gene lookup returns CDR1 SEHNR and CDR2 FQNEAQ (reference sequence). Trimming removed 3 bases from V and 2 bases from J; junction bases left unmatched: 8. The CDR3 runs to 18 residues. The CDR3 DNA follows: TGTGCCAGCAGCTTCTCTCAGACTAGCGGGAGTACCTACAATGAGCAGTTCTTC. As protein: CASSFSQTSGSTYNEQFF.

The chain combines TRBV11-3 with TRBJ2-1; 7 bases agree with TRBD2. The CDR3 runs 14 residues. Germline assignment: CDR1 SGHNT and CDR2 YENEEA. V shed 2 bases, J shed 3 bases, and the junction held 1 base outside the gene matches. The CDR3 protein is CASSLSSGYNEQFF. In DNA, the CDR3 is TGTGCCAGCAGCTTATCTAGCGGCTACAATGAGCAGTTCTTC.

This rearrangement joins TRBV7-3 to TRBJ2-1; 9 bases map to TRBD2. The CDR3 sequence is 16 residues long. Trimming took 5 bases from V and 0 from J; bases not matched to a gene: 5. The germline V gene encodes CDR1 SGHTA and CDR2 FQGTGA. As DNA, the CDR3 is TGTGCCAGCAGCCCCCTAGCGGGGAGCTCCTACAATGAGCAGTTCTTC. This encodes CASSPLAGSSYNEQFF.

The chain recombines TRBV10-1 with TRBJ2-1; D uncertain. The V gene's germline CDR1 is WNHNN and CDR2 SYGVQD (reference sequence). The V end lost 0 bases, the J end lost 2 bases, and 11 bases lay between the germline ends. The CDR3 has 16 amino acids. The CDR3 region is CASSESYGFTYNEQFF. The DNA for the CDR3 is TGCGCCAGCAGTGAGTCATATGGGTTCACCTACAATGAGCAGTTCTTC.

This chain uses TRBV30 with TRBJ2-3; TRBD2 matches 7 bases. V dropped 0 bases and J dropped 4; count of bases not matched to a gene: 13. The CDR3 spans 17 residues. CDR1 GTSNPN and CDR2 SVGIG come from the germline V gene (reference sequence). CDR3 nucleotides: TGTGCCTGGAGTGTTTCTTTTGGAGGGAGGGCCGCAGATACGCAGTATTTT. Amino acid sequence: CAWSVSFGGRAADTQYF.

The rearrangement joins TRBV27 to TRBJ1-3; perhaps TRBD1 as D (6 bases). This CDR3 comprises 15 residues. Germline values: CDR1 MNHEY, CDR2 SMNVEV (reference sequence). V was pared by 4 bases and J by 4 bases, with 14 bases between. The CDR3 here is CASSSHSRGGNTIYF. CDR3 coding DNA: TGTGCCAGCAGTTCCCATTCCAGGGGAGGAAACACCATATATTTT.

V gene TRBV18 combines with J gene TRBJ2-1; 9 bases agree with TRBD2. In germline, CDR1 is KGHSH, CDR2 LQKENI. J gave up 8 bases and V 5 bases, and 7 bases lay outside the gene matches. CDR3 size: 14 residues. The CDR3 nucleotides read TGTGCCAGCTCATTGTCAGCGGGAGGCGATGAGCAGTTCTTC. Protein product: CASSLSAGGDEQFF.

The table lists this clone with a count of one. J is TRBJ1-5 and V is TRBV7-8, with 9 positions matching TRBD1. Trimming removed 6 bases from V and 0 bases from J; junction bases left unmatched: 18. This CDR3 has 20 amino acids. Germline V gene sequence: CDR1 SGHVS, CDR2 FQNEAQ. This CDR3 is CASSRRGATGGGNSNQPQHF. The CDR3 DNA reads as TGTGCCAGCAGTCGAAGGGGGGCGACAGGGGGGGGAAATAGCAATCAGCCCCAGCATTTT.

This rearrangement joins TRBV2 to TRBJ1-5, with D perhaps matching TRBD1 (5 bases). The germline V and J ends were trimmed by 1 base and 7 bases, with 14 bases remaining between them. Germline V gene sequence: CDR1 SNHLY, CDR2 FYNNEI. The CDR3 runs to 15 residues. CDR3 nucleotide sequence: TGTGCCAGCAGTGAAGGGGCAGGGACGGGGCAGCCCCAGCATTTT. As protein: CASSEGAGTGQPQHF.

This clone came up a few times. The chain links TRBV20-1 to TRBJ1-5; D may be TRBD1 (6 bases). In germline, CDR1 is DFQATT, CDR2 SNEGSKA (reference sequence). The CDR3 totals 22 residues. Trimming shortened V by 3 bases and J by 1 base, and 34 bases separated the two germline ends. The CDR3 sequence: CSASRPTAYRVGVFWSNQPQHF. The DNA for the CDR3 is TGCAGTGCTAGTCGCCCTACTGCATACAGGGTGGGGGTATTTTGGAGCAATCAGCCCCAGCATTTT.

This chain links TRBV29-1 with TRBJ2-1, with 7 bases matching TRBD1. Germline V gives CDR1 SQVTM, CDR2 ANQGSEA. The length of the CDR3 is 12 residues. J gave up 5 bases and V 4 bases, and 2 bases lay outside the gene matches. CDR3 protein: CSVGQGHNEQFF. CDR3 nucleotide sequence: TGCAGCGTTGGACAGGGCCACAATGAGCAGTTCTTC.

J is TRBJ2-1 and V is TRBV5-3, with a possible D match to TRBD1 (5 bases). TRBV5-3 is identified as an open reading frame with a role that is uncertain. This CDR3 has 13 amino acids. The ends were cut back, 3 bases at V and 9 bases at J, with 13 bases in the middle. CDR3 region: CARSWGPRCEQFF. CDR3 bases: TGTGCCAGAAGCTGGGGCCCGCGGTGTGAGCAGTTCTTC.

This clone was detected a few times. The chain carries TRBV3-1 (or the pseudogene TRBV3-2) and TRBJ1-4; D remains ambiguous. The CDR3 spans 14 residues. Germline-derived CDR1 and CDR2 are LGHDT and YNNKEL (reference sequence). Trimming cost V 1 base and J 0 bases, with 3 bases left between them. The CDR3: CASSQAATNEKLFF. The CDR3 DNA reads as TGTGCCAGCAGCCAAGCAGCAACTAATGAAAAACTGTTTTTT.

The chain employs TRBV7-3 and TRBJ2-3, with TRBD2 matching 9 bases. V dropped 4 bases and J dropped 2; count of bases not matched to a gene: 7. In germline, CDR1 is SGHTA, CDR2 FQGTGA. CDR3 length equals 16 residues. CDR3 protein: CASSWQTSGSTDTQYF. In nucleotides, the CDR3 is TGTGCCAGCAGCTGGCAGACTAGCGGCTCCACAGATACGCAGTATTTT.

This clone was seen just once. The CDR3, as DNA: TGTGCCAGCTTGTCAACTAGCGAAGATACGCAGTATTTT. Protein sequence: CASLSTSEDTQYF. The chain links TRBV3-1 (or the pseudogene TRBV3-2) to TRBJ2-3, with 7 bases that match TRBD2. V lost 8 bases, J lost 5 bases, and 7 bases stayed unmatched. This CDR3 spans 13 amino acids. Germline loops: CDR1 LGHDT, CDR2 YNNKEL (reference sequence).

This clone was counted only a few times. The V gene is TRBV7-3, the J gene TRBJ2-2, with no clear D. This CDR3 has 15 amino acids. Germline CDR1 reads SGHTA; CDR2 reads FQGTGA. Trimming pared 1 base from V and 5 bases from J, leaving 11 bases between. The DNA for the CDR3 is TGTGCCAGCAGCTTAATATCGGTCCCGACCGGGGAGCTGTTTTTT. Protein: CASSLISVPTGELFF.

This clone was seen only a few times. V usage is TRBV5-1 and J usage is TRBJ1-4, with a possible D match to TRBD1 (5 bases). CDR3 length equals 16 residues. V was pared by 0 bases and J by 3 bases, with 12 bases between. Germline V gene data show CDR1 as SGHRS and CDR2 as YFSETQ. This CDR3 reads CASSLDPRGANEKLFF. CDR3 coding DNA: TGCGCCAGCAGCTTGGACCCCCGGGGGGCTAATGAAAAACTGTTTTTT.

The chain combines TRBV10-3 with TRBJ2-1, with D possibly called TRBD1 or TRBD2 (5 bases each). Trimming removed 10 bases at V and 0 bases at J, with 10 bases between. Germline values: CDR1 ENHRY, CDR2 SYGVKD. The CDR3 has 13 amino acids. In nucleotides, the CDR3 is TGTGCCACCGGGACGTTCTCCTACAATGAGCAGTTCTTC. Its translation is CATGTFSYNEQFF.

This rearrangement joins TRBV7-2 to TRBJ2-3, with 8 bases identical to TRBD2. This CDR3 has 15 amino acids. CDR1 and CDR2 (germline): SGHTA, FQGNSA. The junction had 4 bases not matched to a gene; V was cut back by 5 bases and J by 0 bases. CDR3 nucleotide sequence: TGTGCCAGCAGCCCGTTAGCGGGAAGCACAGATACGCAGTATTTT. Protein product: CASSPLAGSTDTQYF. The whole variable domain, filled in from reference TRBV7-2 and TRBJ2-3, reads GAGVSQSPSNKVTEKGKDVELRCDPISGHTALYWYRQSLGQGLEFLIYFQGNSAPDKSGLPSDRFSAERTGGSVSTLTIQRTQQEDSAVYLCASSPLAGSTDTQYFGPGTRLTVL.

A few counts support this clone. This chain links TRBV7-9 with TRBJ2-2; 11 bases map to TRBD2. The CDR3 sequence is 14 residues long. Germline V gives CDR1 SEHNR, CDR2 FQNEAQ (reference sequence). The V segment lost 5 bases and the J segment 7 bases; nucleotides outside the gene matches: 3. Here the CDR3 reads CASSPTSGDGELFF. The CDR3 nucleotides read TGTGCCAGCAGCCCGACTAGCGGGGACGGGGAGCTGTTTTTT.

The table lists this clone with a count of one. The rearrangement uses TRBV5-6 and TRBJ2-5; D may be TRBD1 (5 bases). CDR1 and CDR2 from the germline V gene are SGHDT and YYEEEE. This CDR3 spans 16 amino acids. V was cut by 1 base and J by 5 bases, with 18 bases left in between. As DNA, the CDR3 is TGTGCCAGCAGCTTGTCGACAGCTTGGGTGGCTGAGACCCAGTACTTC. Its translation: CASSLSTAWVAETQYF.

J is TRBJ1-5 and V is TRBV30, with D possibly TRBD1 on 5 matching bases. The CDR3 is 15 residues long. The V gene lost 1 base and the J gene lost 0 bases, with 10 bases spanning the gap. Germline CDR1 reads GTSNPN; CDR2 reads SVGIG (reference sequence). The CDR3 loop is CAWSAGRHSNQPQHF. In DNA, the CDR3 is TGTGCCTGGAGTGCAGGGAGACATAGCAATCAGCCCCAGCATTTT. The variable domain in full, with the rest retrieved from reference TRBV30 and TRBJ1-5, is SQTIHQWPATLVQPVGSPLSLECTVEGTSNPNLYWYRQAAGRGLQLLFYSVGIGQISSEVPQNLSASRPQDRQFILSSKKLLLSDSGFYLCAWSAGRHSNQPQHFGDGTRLSIL.

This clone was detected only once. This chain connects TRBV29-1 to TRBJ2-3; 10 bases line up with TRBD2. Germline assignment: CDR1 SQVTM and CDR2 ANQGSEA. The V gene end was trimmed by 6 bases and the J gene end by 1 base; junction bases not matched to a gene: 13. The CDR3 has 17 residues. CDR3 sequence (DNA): TGCAGCGTCGTAAGGACTAGCGGATTATATCGCACAGATACGCAGTATTTT. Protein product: CSVVRTSGLYRTDTQYF.

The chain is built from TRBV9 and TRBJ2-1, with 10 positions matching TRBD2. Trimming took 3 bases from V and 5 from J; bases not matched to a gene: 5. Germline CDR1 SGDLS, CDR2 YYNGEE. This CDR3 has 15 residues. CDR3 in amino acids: CASSAGLAVNNEQFF. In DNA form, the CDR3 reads TGTGCCAGCAGCGCAGGACTAGCGGTTAACAATGAGCAGTTCTTC.

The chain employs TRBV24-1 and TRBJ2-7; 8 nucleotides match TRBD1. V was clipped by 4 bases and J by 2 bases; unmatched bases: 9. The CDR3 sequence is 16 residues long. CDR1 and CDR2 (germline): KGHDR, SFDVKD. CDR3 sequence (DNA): TGTGCCACCAGTGACCGCCGGACAGGGAACCCCTACGAGCAGTACTTC. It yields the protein CATSDRRTGNPYEQYF.

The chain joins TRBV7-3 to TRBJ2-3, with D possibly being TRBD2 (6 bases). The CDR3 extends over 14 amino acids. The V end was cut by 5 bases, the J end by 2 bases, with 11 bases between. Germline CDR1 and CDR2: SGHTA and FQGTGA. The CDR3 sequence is CASSPGTYTDTQYF. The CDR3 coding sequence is TGTGCCAGCAGCCCCGGGACTTACACAGATACGCAGTATTTT.

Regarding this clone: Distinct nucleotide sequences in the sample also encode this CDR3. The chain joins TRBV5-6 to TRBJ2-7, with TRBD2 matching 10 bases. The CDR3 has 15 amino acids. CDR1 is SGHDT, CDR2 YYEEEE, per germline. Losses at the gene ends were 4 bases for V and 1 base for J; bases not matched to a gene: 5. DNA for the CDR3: TGTGCCAGCAGCAGGACTAGCGGAAGATCCTACGAGCAGTACTTC. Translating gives CASSRTSGRSYEQYF.

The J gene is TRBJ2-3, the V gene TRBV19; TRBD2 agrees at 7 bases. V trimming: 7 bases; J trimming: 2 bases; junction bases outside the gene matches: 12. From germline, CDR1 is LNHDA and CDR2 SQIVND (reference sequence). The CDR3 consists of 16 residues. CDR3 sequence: CASTSGKGLYTDTQYF. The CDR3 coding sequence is TGTGCCAGTACAAGCGGGAAAGGCTTATACACAGATACGCAGTATTTT.

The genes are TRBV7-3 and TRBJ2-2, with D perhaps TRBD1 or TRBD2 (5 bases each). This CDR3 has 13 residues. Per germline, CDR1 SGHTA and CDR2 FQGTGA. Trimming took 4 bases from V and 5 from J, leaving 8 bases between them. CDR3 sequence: CASSYGGTGELFF. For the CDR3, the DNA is TGTGCCAGCAGCTATGGGGGAACCGGGGAGCTGTTTTTT.

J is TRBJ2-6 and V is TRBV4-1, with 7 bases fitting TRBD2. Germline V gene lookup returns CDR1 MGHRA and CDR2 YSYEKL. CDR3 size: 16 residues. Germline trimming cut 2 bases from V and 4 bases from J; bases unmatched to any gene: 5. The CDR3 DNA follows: TGCGCCAGCAGCCAATTCCGGGGGGTGGGGGCCAACGTCCTGACTTTC. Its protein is CASSQFRGVGANVLTF.

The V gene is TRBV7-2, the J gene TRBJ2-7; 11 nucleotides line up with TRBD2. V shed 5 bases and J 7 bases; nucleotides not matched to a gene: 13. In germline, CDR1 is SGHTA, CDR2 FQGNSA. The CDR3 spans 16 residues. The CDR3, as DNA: TGTGCCAGCAGCCAGGGACTAGCGGCAGCTGGTTGGGAGCAGTACTTC. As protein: CASSQGLAAAGWEQYF.

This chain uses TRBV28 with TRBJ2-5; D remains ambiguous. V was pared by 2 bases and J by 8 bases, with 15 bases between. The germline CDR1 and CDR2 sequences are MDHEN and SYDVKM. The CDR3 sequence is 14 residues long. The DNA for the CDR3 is TGTGCCAGCAGTTTAGCGCCCTCCGTAGGCACCCAGTACTTC. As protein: CASSLAPSVGTQYF.